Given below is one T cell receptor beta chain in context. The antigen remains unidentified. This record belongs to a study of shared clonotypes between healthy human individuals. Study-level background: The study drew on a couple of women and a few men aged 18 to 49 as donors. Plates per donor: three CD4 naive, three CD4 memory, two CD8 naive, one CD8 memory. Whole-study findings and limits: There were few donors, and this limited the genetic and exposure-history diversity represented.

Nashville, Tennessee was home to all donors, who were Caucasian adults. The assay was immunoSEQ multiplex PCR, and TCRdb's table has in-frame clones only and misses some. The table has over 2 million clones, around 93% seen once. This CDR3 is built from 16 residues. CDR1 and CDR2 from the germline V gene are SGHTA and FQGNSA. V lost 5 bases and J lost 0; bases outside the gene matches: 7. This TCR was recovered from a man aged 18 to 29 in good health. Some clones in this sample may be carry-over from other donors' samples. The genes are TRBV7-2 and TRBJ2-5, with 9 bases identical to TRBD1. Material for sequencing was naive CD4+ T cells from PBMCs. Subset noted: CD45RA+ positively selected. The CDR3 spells CASSPGGTGYQETQYF. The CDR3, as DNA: TGTGCCAGCAGCCCCGGGGGGACAGGGTACCAAGAGACCCAGTACTTC. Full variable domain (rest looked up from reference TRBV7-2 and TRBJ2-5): GAGVSQSPSNKVTEKGKDVELRCDPISGHTALYWYRQSLGQGLEFLIYFQGNSAPDKSGLPSDRFSAERTGGSVSTLTIQRTQQEDSAVYLCASSPGGTGYQETQYFGPGTRLLVL.